These T cell receptor beta chains were read from a single sample in a study of beta chain features in type 1 diabetes. Repertoires were generated with immunoSEQ multiplex PCR, while TCRdb's copy carries only in-frame clones and drops some. The table lists hundreds of thousands of clones, less than 20% of them singletons, with about 0.097% in the top ten. The sequenced sample was naive CD4+ T cells from blood. The receptors shown here come from a man younger than 30 in good health. Each CDR3 is given with its conserved first and last residue. D genes are given only for firm matches. Rows may omit the clone size; those that give it use once, few, many or a size class.

j_call d_call v_call clone_size cdr3_nt cdr3_aa
TRBJ2-1 . TRBV30 few TGTGCCTGGAGTCACAGGGGGCAGCGGGGGAGCTCCTACAATGAGCAGTTCTTC CAWSHRGQRGSSYNEQFF
TRBJ1-3 . TRBV7-2 . TGTGCCAGCAGCTTAGAGGGAGCATCCTACTCTGGAAACACCATATATTTT CASSLEGASYSGNTIYF
TRBJ1-1 . TRBV6-1 . TGTGCCAGCAGTGAAGACACTGAAGCTTTCTTT CASSEDTEAFF
TRBJ1-4 TRBD1 TRBV30 few TGTGCCTCAACCCGGGACAGTGAGAATGAAAAACTGTTTTTT CASTRDSENEKLFF
TRBJ2-2 . TRBV16 . TGTGCCAGCAGCCAAAGGGTTTACACCGGGGAGCTGTTTTTT CASSQRVYTGELFF
TRBJ1-5 TRBD1 TRBV28 few TGTGCCAGCACCCTCCGGGACAGTGGCTATCATTTT CASTLRDSGYHF
TRBJ1-5 . TRBV23-1 . TGCGCCAGCAGTCGGGGGTATAGCAATCAGCCCCAGCATTTT CASSRGYSNQPQHF
TRBJ1-3 . TRBV28 few TGTGCCAGCAGACCTCCTCTGGACAGTGGAAACACCATATATTTT CASRPPLDSGNTIYF
TRBJ1-2 . TRBV19 . TGTGCCAGTAGTATGACAGGAGCTAACTATGGCTACACCTTC CASSMTGANYGYTF
TRBJ2-1 TRBD2 TRBV18 few TGTGCCAGCTCACCACACGAGGCGGGAGGCCCCTCCTACAATGAGCAGTTCTTC CASSPHEAGGPSYNEQFF